This entry concerns a single TCR beta chain. The antigen is undetermined. All patients experienced relapse after autologous stem cell transplantation, and brentuximab vedotin exposure was variable. The sample belongs to a study of PD-1 blockade in classical Hodgkin lymphoma. In germline, CDR1 is ENHRY, CDR2 SYGVKD. The CDR3 contains 12 residues. The V and J ends lost 0 bases and 10 bases respectively, with 9 bases between them. Overall study findings and caveats: The origin of the repertoire differences remains undefined, with disease activity or prior therapy as possible causes.

Produced via immunoSEQ multiplex PCR; TCRdb's table is partial and in-frame only. This sample has 66,000 or so clones, with 70% to 80% found just once. The sample here was peripheral blood mononuclear cells (PBMCs), taken before the second cycle of nivolumab. This chain uses TRBV10-3 with TRBJ1-1; D is ambiguous. This TCR was recovered from a human donor with classical Hodgkin lymphoma. CDR3 nucleotide sequence: TGTGCCATCAGTGAGTCTAGAGCTACAGCTTTCTTT. Residues: CAISESRATAFF.